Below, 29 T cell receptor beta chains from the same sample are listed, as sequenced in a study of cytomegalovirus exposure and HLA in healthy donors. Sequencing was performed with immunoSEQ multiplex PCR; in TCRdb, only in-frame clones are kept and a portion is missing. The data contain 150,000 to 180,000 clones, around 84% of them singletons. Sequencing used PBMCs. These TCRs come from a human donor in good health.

The CDR3 bases are TGTGCCAGCAGCTATGACGCGGGACAGTCGACCTACGAGCAGTACTTC. It codes for CASSYDAGQSTYEQYF. V usage is TRBV7-8 and J usage is TRBJ2-7, with D possibly matching TRBD1 (7 bases). The CDR3 extends over 16 amino acids. Trimming removed 4 bases from V and 2 bases from J, with 18 bases in between. The V gene's germline CDR1 is SGHVS and CDR2 FQNEAQ.

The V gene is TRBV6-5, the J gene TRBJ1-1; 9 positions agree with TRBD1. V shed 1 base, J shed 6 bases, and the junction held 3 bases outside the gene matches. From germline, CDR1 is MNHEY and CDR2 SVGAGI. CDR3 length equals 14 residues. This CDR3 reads CASSYLRQGAEAFF. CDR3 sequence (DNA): TGTGCCAGCAGTTACTTACGACAGGGGGCTGAAGCTTTCTTT.

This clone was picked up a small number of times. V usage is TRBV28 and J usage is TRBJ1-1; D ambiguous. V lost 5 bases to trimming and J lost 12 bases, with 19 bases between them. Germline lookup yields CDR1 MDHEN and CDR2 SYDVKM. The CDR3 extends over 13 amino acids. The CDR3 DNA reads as TGTGCCAGCAGTCCGATCACCCCCGTTGAGTCTTTCTTT. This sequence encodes CASSPITPVESFF.

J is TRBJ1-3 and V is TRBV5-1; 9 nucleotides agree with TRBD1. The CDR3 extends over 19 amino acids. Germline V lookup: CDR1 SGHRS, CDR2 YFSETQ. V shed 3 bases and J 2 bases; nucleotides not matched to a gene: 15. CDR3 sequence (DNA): TGCGCCAGCAGCTCTTCCGGGACAGGGCGACGAGCTCCTGGAAACACCATATATTTT. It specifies CASSSSGTGRRAPGNTIYF.

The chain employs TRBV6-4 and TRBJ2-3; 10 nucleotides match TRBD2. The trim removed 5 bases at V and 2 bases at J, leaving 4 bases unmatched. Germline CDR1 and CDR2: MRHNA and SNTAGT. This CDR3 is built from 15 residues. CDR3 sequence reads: CASSTTSGATDTQYF. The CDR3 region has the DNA TGTGCCAGCAGTACCACTAGCGGGGCCACAGATACGCAGTATTTT.

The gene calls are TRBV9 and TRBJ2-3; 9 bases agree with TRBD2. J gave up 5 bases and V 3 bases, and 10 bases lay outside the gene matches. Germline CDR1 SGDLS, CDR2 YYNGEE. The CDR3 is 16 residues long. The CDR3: CASSAPISGSVDTQYF. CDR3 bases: TGTGCCAGCAGCGCACCGATTAGCGGGAGCGTAGATACGCAGTATTTT.

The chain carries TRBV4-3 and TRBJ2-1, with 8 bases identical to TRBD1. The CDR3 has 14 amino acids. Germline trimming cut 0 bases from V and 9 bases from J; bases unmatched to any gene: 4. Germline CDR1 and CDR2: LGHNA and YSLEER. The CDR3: CASSQDRTGTEQFF. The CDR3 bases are TGCGCCAGCAGCCAAGATCGGACAGGGACTGAGCAGTTCTTC.

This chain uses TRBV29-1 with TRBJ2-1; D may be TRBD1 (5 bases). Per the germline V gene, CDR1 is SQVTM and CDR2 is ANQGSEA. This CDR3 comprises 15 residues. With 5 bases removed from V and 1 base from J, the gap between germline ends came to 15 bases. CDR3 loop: CSVSPGFRSYNEQFF. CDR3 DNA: TGCAGCGTTTCCCCAGGGTTTAGGTCCTACAATGAGCAGTTCTTC.

CDR3 in amino acids: CASTVAEGAWGYTF. The CDR3 DNA is TGTGCCAGTACCGTTGCCGAGGGGGCCTGGGGCTACACCTTC. The chain combines TRBV9 with TRBJ1-2, with 7 nucleotides matching TRBD1. Germline CDR1 is SGDLS and CDR2 is YYNGEE. V shed 8 bases, J shed 8 bases, and the junction held 15 bases outside the gene matches. The CDR3 covers 14 residues.

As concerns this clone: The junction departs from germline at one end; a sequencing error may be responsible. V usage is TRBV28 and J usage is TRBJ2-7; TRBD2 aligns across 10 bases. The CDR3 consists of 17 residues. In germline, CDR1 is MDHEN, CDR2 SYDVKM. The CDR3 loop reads CASGPAGGSAPSYGQYF. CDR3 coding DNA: TGTGCCAGCGGCCCAGCGGGAGGGTCCGCCCCCTCCTACGGGCAGTACTTC.

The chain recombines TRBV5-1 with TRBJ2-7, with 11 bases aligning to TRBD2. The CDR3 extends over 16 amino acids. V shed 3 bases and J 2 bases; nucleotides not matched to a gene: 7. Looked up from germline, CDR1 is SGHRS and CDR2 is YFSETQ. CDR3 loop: CASSWGKLAGAYEQYF. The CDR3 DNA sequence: TGCGCCAGCAGCTGGGGGAAACTAGCGGGGGCCTACGAGCAGTACTTC.

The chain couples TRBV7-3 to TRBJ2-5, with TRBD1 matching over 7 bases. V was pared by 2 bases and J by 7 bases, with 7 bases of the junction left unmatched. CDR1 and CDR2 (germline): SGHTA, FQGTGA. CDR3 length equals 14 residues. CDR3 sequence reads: CASSLRGGNRTQYF. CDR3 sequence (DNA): TGTGCCAGCAGCTTACGAGGGGGCAATCGGACCCAGTACTTC.

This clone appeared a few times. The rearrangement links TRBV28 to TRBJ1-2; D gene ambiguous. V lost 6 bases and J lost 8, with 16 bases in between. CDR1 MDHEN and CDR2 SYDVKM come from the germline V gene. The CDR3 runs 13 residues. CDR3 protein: CASSSRSAEGYTF. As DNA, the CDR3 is TGTGCCAGCAGCTCCCGATCCGCGGAAGGCTACACCTTC.

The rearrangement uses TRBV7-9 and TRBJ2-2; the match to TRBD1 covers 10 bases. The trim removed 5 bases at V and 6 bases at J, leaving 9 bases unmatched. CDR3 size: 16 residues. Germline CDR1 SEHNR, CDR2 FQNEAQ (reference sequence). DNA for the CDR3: TGTGCCAGCAGCCAGATGGGACAGGGGACGTCCGGGGAGCTGTTTTTT. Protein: CASSQMGQGTSGELFF.

CDR3 in amino acids: CASSLVISYEQYF. The CDR3 DNA follows: TGTGCCAGCAGCTTAGTCATTTCCTACGAGCAGTACTTC. The V gene is TRBV7-2, the J gene TRBJ2-7, with D uncertain. The germline V gene has CDR1 SGHTA and CDR2 FQGNSA. V lost 1 base, J lost 1 base, and 5 bases lay in between. The CDR3 spans 13 residues.

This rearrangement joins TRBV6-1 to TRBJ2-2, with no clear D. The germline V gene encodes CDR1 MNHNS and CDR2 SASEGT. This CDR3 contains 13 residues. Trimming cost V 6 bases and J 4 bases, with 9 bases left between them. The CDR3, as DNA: TGTGCCAGCAGGGCCTTTGGCACCGGGGAGCTGTTTTTT. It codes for CASRAFGTGELFF.

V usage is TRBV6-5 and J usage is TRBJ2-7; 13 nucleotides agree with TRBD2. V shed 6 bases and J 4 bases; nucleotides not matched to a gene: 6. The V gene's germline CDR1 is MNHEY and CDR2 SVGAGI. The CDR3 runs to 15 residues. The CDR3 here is CASRGTSGKRYEQYF. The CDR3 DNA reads TGTGCCAGCAGGGGGACTAGCGGGAAGAGGTACGAGCAGTACTTC.

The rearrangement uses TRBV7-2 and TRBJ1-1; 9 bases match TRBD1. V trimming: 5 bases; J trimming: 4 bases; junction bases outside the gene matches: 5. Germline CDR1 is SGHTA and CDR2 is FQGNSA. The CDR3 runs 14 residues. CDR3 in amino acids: CASSLQGAGTEAFF. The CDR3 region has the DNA TGTGCCAGCAGCCTACAGGGGGCCGGCACTGAAGCTTTCTTT.

This CDR3 reads CASSVVASGANVLTF. The CDR3 bases are TGTGCCAGCAGCGTAGTGGCCTCTGGGGCCAACGTCCTGACTTTC. J is TRBJ2-6 and V is TRBV9; D not certain. Trimming shortened V by 0 bases and J by 0 bases, and 4 bases separated the two germline ends. The CDR3 has 15 residues. From germline, CDR1 is SGDLS and CDR2 YYNGEE.

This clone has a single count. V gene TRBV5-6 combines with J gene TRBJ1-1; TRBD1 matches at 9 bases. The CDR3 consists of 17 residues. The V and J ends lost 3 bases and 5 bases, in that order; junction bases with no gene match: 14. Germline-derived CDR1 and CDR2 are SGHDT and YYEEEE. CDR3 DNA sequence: TGTGCCAGCAGCTCCGGGACAGGGAGCAGGGGGAAAACTGAAGCTTTCTTT. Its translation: CASSSGTGSRGKTEAFF.

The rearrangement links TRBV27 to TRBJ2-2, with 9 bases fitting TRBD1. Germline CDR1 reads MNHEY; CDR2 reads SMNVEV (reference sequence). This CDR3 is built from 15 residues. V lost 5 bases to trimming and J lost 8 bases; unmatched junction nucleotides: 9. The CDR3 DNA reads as TGTGCCAGCAGTCGAGACAGGGGGGCTGGGGGGGAGCTGTTTTTT. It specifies CASSRDRGAGGELFF.

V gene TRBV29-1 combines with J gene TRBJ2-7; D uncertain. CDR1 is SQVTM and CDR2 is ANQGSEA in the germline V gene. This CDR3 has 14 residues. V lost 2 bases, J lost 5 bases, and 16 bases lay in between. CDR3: CSVESPRAPHEQYF. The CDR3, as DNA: TGCAGCGTTGAATCCCCAAGAGCCCCCCACGAGCAGTACTTC.

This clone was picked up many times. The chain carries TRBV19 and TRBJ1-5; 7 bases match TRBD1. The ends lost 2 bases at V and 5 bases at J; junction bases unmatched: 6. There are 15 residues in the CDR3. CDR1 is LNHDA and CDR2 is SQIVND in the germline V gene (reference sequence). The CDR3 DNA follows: TGTGCCAGTAGTATAAGGCAGGGGGTCTATCAGCCCCAGCATTTT. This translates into CASSIRQGVYQPQHF. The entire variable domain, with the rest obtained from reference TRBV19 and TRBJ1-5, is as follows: DGGITQSPKYLFRKEGQNVTLSCEQNLNHDAMYWYRQDPGQGLRLIYYSQIVNDFQKGDIAEGYSVSREKKESFPLTVTSAQKNPTAFYLCASSIRQGVYQPQHFGDGTRLSIL.

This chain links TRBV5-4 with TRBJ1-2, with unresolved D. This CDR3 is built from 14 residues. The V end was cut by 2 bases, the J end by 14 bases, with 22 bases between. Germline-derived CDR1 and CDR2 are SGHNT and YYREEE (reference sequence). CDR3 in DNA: TGTGCCAGCAGCTTACCCCGGGAGGGTACTTCCCAGACCTTC. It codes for CASSLPREGTSQTF.

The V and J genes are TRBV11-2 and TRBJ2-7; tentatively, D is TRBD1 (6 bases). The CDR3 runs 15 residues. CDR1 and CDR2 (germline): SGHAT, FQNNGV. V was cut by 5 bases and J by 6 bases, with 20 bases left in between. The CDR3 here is CASSVARQVSGEQYF. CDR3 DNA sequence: TGTGCCAGCAGCGTAGCGAGACAGGTGTCGGGCGAGCAGTACTTC.

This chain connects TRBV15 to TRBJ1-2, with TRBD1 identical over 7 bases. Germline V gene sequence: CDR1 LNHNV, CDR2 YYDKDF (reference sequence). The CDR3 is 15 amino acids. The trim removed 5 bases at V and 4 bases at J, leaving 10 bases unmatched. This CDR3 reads CATSPGGSNFYGYTF. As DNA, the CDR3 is TGTGCCACCAGCCCAGGGGGGAGTAATTTCTATGGCTACACCTTC.

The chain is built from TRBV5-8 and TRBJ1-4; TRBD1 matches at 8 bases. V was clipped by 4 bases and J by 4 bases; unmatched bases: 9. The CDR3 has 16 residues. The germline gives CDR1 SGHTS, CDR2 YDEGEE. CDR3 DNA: TGTGCCAGCAGCATCAATGACAGGGGAATTAATGAAAAACTGTTTTTT. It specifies CASSINDRGINEKLFF.

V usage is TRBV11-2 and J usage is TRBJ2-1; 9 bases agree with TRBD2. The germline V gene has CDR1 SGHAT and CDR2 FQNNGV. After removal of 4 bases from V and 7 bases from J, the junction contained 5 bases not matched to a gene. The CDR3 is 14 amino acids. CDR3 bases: TGTGCCAGCAGCTCTCCGCGGGGGGGAAATGAGCAGTTCTTC. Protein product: CASSSPRGGNEQFF.

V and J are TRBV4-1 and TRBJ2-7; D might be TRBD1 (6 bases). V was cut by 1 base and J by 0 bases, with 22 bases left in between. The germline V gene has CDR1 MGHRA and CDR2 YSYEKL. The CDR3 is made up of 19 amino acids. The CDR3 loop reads CASSQVGRGSVGGSYEQYF. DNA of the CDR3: TGCGCCAGCAGCCAAGTGGGCAGGGGCAGCGTGGGTGGCTCCTACGAGCAGTACTTC.